This entry lists 32 T cell receptor beta chains sequenced from one sample in a study of vaccination effects on CD4 cells after COVID-19 (dated by TCRdb to between 2021 and 2022). The library was built by means of the immunoSEQ multiplex PCR assay. TCRdb took over this immuneACCESS table, retaining in-frame rearrangements with V and J assigned. Such tables are incomplete; in checked studies, under half of the missing clones stem from an unresolved V gene, and the remainder is unexplained. The sample table records about 73,000 clones; 65% to 80% of these occur just once. In total, the top ten clones hold about 2% of the sample. No antigen is known for these receptors. After about 10 days of culture, CD4+ T cells were isolated with the EasySep CD4+ T cell isolation kit. Two doses of either the BNT162b2 or the mRNA-1273 mRNA SARS-CoV-2 vaccine were administered to participants. The specimen comprised CD4+ T cells from PBMCs cultured without peptide, sampled after COVID-19 vaccination. These receptors were obtained from a human donor who received a COVID-19 vaccine.

This clone was counted a few times. The chain links TRBV7-9 to TRBJ1-4, with 10 bases aligning to TRBD1. The length of the CDR3 is 14 residues. V shed 5 bases, J shed 5 bases, and the junction held 2 bases outside the gene matches. The germline gives CDR1 SEHNR, CDR2 FQNEAQ (reference sequence). This chain's CDR3 is CASSRGQGNEKLFF. Written as DNA, the CDR3 is TGTGCCAGCAGCCGGGGACAGGGGAATGAAAAACTGTTTTTT.

CDR3: CAISDGQISYEQYV. CDR3 bases: TGTGCCATCAGTGATGGGCAGATCTCCTACGAGCAGTACGTC. The rearrangement uses TRBV10-3 and TRBJ2-7; the D is unclear. Per the germline V gene, CDR1 is ENHRY and CDR2 is SYGVKD. CDR3 length: 14 residues. Trimming removed 3 bases at V and 0 bases at J, with 9 bases between.

The J gene is TRBJ2-2, the V gene TRBV2; 9 positions match TRBD1. The V gene's germline CDR1 is SNHLY and CDR2 FYNNEI. V trimming: 6 bases; J trimming: 5 bases; junction bases outside the gene matches: 4. The CDR3 spans 14 residues. The CDR3 DNA reads as TGTGCCAGCAGAGCCGGGACAGGGACCGGGGAGCTGTTTTTT. It yields the protein CASRAGTGTGELFF.

This chain uses TRBV18 with TRBJ2-2; D gene ambiguous. CDR3 length equals 15 residues. The V end lost 2 bases, the J end lost 0 bases, and 7 bases lay between the germline ends. Germline loops: CDR1 KGHSH, CDR2 LQKENI. The CDR3 here is CASSPEAPNTGELFF. The DNA of the CDR3 is TGTGCCAGCTCACCAGAGGCACCGAACACCGGGGAGCTGTTTTTT.

The CDR3 spells CASNLAGTAEEKLFF. The CDR3 coding sequence is TGCGCCAGCAATCTAGCCGGGACAGCCGAAGAAAAACTGTTTTTT. This rearrangement joins TRBV5-1 to TRBJ1-4, with 7 bases aligning to TRBD1. This CDR3 is 15 amino acids long. Germline V lookup: CDR1 SGHRS, CDR2 YFSETQ. Unmatched junction bases numbered 13, after V lost 6 bases and J lost 8 bases. Complete variable domain (other parts from reference TRBV5-1 and TRBJ1-4): KAGVTQTPRYLIKTRGQQVTLSCSPISGHRSVSWYQQTPGQGLQFLFEYFSETQRNKGNFPGRFSGRQFSNSRSEMNVSTLELGDSALYLCASNLAGTAEEKLFFGSGTQLSVL.

V is TRBV7-2 and J is TRBJ2-1; D gene uncertain. V shed 0 bases and J shed 1 base, with 10 bases lying between them. From germline, CDR1 is SGHTA and CDR2 FQGNSA. The CDR3 covers 16 residues. The CDR3: CASSLAVGWSYNEQFF. In DNA form, the CDR3 reads TGTGCCAGCAGCTTAGCGGTAGGCTGGTCCTACAATGAGCAGTTCTTC.

The chain links TRBV10-3 to TRBJ2-2; no definite D call. Trimming stripped 3 bases from V and 6 bases from J, with 14 bases between. This CDR3 has 15 amino acids. Germline loops: CDR1 ENHRY, CDR2 SYGVKD. The CDR3 region is CAISERLSPAGELFF. CDR3 nucleotides: TGTGCCATCAGTGAAAGGCTTTCCCCGGCCGGGGAGCTGTTTTTT.

The rearrangement joins TRBV6-5 to TRBJ2-3; D may match TRBD1 or TRBD2 (6 bases each). V lost 7 bases, J lost 4 bases, and 18 bases lay in between. Germline V CDR1 and CDR2: MNHEY, SVGAGI. The CDR3 consists of 15 residues. The CDR3: CASMVGGGFSDTQYF. CDR3 nucleotide sequence: TGTGCCAGCATGGTGGGGGGCGGGTTTTCAGATACGCAGTATTTT.

This clone was detected only a few times. The chain carries TRBV10-2 and TRBJ1-5, with no clear D. CDR3 length: 15 residues. Trimming took off 3 bases at V and 4 bases at J, with 13 bases between the two ends. The germline CDR1 and CDR2 sequences are WSHSY and SAAADI. DNA of the CDR3: TGCGCCAGCAGTGATCGGGCGACATCGAATCAGCCCCAGCATTTT. This encodes CASSDRATSNQPQHF.

The chain has TRBV2 and TRBJ1-4; D call uncertain. The length of the CDR3 is 12 residues. Germline V gene data show CDR1 as SNHLY and CDR2 as FYNNEI. V was pared by 7 bases and J by 4 bases, with 7 bases between. As DNA, the CDR3 is TGTGCCAGCAAGTGGGGTAATGAAAAACTGTTTTTT. Its translation is CASKWGNEKLFF.

The chain recombines TRBV2 with TRBJ2-3; D is possibly TRBD1 (6 bases). The ends were cut back, 4 bases at V and 5 bases at J, with 10 bases in the middle. The CDR3 consists of 13 residues. Germline values: CDR1 SNHLY, CDR2 FYNNEI. DNA for the CDR3: TGTGCCAGCAGTGGGGCAGGGGAAGATACGCAGTATTTT. This translates into CASSGAGEDTQYF.

This chain joins TRBV5-4 and TRBJ2-7, with D perhaps matching TRBD2 (6 bases). V was clipped by 3 bases and J by 3 bases, with 19 bases between them. This CDR3 contains 16 residues. The germline gives CDR1 SGHNT, CDR2 YYREEE (reference sequence). The CDR3 nucleotides are TGTGCCAGCAGCTCTAACAAACTAGCAGTTCACTACGAGCAGTACGTC. It yields the protein CASSSNKLAVHYEQYV.

V and J are TRBV5-5 and TRBJ1-2; the D is unclear. This CDR3 region has 15 residues. Germline V CDR1 and CDR2: SGHKS, YYEKEE (reference sequence). V dropped 0 bases and J dropped 0 bases, with 9 bases sitting between them. Here the CDR3 reads CASSLVPHSNYGYTF. In nucleotides, the CDR3 is TGTGCCAGCAGCTTGGTGCCACACTCTAACTATGGCTACACCTTC.

This sequence joins TRBV6-1 and TRBJ2-2; no clear D. Germline V gene lookup returns CDR1 MNHNS and CDR2 SASEGT. The V and J ends lost 2 bases and 4 bases respectively, with 11 bases between them. The CDR3 runs 15 residues. CDR3 in amino acids: CASSETPGFTGELFF. The CDR3, as DNA: TGTGCCAGCAGTGAAACTCCAGGCTTCACCGGGGAGCTGTTTTTT.

The J gene is TRBJ2-4, the V gene TRBV7-2; TRBD2 might be the D (6 bases). This CDR3 comprises 17 residues. The V gene lost 1 base and the J gene lost 4 bases, with 17 bases spanning the gap. Per the germline V gene, CDR1 is SGHTA and CDR2 is FQGNSA. CDR3 sequence: CASSLVRLDGRKNIQYF. CDR3 nucleotides: TGTGCCAGCAGCTTAGTGAGACTAGACGGTCGAAAAAACATTCAGTACTTC.

The J gene is TRBJ2-3, the V gene TRBV6-4; D may match TRBD1 or TRBD2 (5 bases each). V was pared by 3 bases and J by 4 bases, with 17 bases between. The CDR3 has 16 amino acids. Germline V gene sequence: CDR1 MRHNA, CDR2 SNTAGT. CDR3: CASSDWDREGPDTQYF. The CDR3 DNA is TGTGCCAGCAGTGATTGGGACCGCGAGGGCCCAGATACGCAGTATTTT.

This clone is a singleton in its sample. The chain couples TRBV4-1 to TRBJ2-3; D unresolved. The CDR3 is made up of 15 amino acids. CDR1 and CDR2 (germline): MGHRA, YSYEKL. Trimming removed 1 base at V and 5 bases at J, with 13 bases between. DNA for the CDR3: TGCGCCAGCAGCCAAGTGGGGTCGTGGGTAGATACGCAGTATTTT. Encoded protein: CASSQVGSWVDTQYF.

Only a few counts were recorded for this clone. V usage is TRBV2 and J usage is TRBJ1-1, with a tentative D call TRBD1 (5 bases). In germline, CDR1 is SNHLY, CDR2 FYNNEI. V lost 8 bases and J 0 bases, leaving 13 bases between the germline ends. The CDR3 runs to 14 residues. The chain's CDR3 is CASSDSDMNTEAFF. In nucleotides, the CDR3 is TGTGCCAGCTCTGACAGCGACATGAACACTGAAGCTTTCTTT.

This rearrangement joins TRBV5-4 to TRBJ2-5; 8 bases agree with TRBD1. Trimming removed 5 bases from V and 4 bases from J; junction bases left unmatched: 4. The germline V gene has CDR1 SGHNT and CDR2 YYREEE (reference sequence). This CDR3 is built from 13 residues. CDR3 DNA sequence: TGTGCCAGCAGTCCAGGGGGCAGAGAGACCCAGTACTTC. It yields the protein CASSPGGRETQYF.

This clone was observed once. This chain connects TRBV10-3 to TRBJ2-4; 7 nucleotides match TRBD2. CDR1 is ENHRY, CDR2 SYGVKD, per germline. The CDR3 spans 16 residues. V lost 2 bases to trimming and J lost 1 base; unmatched junction nucleotides: 5. The CDR3 is CAISERGGLAKNIQYF. The CDR3 DNA reads as TGTGCCATCAGTGAGAGGGGAGGGCTTGCCAAAAACATTCAGTACTTC.

This chain joins TRBV19 and TRBJ2-6; TRBD1 matches 8 bases. Germline V CDR1 and CDR2: LNHDA, SQIVND (reference sequence). V shed 5 bases and J 1 base; nucleotides not matched to a gene: 4. This CDR3 region has 16 residues. The CDR3: CASSLGQASGANVLTF. The DNA of the CDR3 is TGTGCCAGTAGTTTGGGACAGGCTTCTGGGGCCAACGTCCTGACTTTC.

The chain uses TRBV6-5 and TRBJ1-4; 7 bases agree with TRBD1. The CDR3 length is 15 residues. The trim removed 6 bases at V and 8 bases at J, leaving 12 bases unmatched. Germline values: CDR1 MNHEY, CDR2 SVGAGI. The CDR3 nucleotides read TGTGCCAGCAGACCAGGGGGAGGGGGGGACGAAAAACTGTTTTTT. Its protein product is CASRPGGGGDEKLFF.

V is TRBV27 and J is TRBJ1-2; weak D call: TRBD1 (6 bases). There are 16 residues in the CDR3. Germline CDR1 and CDR2: MNHEY and SMNVEV (reference sequence). Trimming took 6 bases from V and 2 from J, leaving 19 bases between them. The CDR3 loop is CASSRRGHTENYGYTF. In DNA form, the CDR3 reads TGTGCCAGCAGCCGTAGGGGACATACCGAAAACTATGGCTACACCTTC.

This clone appeared a single time. The chain is built from TRBV11-1 and TRBJ2-2; no clear D. The CDR3 contains 13 residues. The V and J ends lost 0 bases and 7 bases respectively, with 6 bases between them. Per the germline V gene, CDR1 is SGHAT and CDR2 is FQDESV (reference sequence). The CDR3 bases are TGTGCCAGCAGCTTAGCGCTCAACGGGGAGCTGTTTTTT. Encoded protein: CASSLALNGELFF.

This clone was seen a handful of times. The chain employs TRBV4-2 and TRBJ1-3; TRBD1 matches at 7 bases. This CDR3 is built from 15 residues. Germline V gives CDR1 LGHNA, CDR2 YNFKEQ. The V gene end was trimmed by 1 base and the J gene end by 0 bases; junction bases not matched to a gene: 0. Here the CDR3 reads CASSQAGGSGNTIYF. The CDR3 DNA reads as TGTGCCAGCAGCCAAGCAGGGGGCTCTGGAAACACCATATATTTT.

The table lists this clone with a few counts. The chain's CDR3 is CASSLGGGAREKLFF. As DNA, the CDR3 is TGCGCCAGCAGCTTGGGAGGGGGCGCACGGGAAAAACTGTTTTTT. This chain uses TRBV5-1 with TRBJ1-4; TRBD1 matches at 7 bases. In germline, CDR1 is SGHRS, CDR2 YFSETQ. This CDR3 contains 15 residues. V trimming: 0 bases; J trimming: 8 bases; junction bases outside the gene matches: 7.

The chain uses TRBV12-3 or TRBV12-4 and TRBJ2-2, with D uncertain. Trimming removed 6 bases at V and 2 bases at J, with 7 bases between. The CDR3 runs 13 residues. CDR3 region: CASSWGNTGELFF. The CDR3 DNA follows: TGTGCCAGCAGCTGGGGAAACACCGGGGAGCTGTTTTTT.

The chain recombines TRBV12-5 with TRBJ1-6, with D perhaps matching TRBD1 (5 bases). This CDR3 is built from 14 residues. V lost 0 bases, J lost 10 bases, and 10 bases lay in between. The germline V gene encodes CDR1 LGHNT and CDR2 FRNRAP. The CDR3 here is CASGLVDRRSPLHF. The DNA of the CDR3 is TGTGCTAGTGGTTTGGTCGACAGAAGGTCACCCCTCCACTTT.

Details on this clone: The sample has other DNA sequences that encode this CDR3 too. The rearrangement uses TRBV7-3 and TRBJ1-1, with D hard to call. Per germline, CDR1 SGHTA and CDR2 FQGTGA. The CDR3 has 13 residues. V was cut by 1 base and J by 1 base, with 4 bases left in between. CDR3 DNA: TGTGCCAGCAGCTTAAGGCAGAACACTGAAGCTTTCTTT. Translating gives CASSLRQNTEAFF. Variable domain in full (rest from reference TRBV7-3 and TRBJ1-1): GAGVSQTPSNKVTEKGKYVELRCDPISGHTALYWYRQSLGQGPEFLIYFQGTGAADDSGLPNDRFFAVRPEGSVSTLKIQRTERGDSAVYLCASSLRQNTEAFFGQGTRLTVV.

J is TRBJ2-3 and V is TRBV5-4; 9 positions match TRBD2. This CDR3 comprises 18 residues. Losses at the gene ends were 4 bases for V and 1 base for J; bases not matched to a gene: 13. Germline CDR1 is SGHNT and CDR2 is YYREEE (reference sequence). This chain's CDR3 is CASSRLPIASGGTDTQYF. CDR3 nucleotides: TGTGCCAGCAGCAGACTACCAATCGCTAGCGGGGGCACAGATACGCAGTATTTT.

The CDR3 is CASSSQADDTEAFF. The CDR3 DNA is TGTGCCAGCAGTTCCCAGGCGGATGACACTGAAGCTTTCTTT. The V gene is TRBV2, the J gene TRBJ1-1; D call uncertain. The CDR3 length is 14 residues. Germline CDR1 and CDR2: SNHLY and FYNNEI. Trimming shortened V by 5 bases and J by 3 bases, and 13 bases separated the two germline ends.

The gene calls are TRBV29-1 and TRBJ1-4; D unresolved. V was clipped by 4 bases and J by 7 bases, with 10 bases between them. There are 12 residues in the CDR3. In germline, CDR1 is SQVTM, CDR2 ANQGSEA. The CDR3 region has the DNA TGCAGCGTTGGAGGAGGTGGTGAAAAACTGTTTTTT. As protein: CSVGGGGEKLFF.